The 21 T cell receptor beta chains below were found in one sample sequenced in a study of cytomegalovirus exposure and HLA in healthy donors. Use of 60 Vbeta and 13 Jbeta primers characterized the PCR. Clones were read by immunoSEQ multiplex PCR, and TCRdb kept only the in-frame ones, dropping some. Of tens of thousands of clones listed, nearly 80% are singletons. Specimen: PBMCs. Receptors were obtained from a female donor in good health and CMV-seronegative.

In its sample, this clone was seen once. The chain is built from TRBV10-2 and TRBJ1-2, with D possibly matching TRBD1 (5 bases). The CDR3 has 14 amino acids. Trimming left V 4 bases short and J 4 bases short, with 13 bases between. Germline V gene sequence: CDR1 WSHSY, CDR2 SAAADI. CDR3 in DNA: TGCGCCAGCAGTGCCTCGGGACTTCCCTATGGCTACACCTTC. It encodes CASSASGLPYGYTF.

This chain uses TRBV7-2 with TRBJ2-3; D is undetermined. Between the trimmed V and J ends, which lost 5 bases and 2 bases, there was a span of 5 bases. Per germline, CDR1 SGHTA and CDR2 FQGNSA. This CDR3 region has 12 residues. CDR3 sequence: CASSPHTDTQYF. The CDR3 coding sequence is TGTGCCAGCAGCCCCCACACAGATACGCAGTATTTT.

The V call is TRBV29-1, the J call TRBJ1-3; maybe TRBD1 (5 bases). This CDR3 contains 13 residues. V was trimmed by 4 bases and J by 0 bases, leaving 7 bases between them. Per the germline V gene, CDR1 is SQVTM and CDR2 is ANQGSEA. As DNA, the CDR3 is TGCAGCGTTGGAGACAGCTCTGGAAACACCATATATTTT. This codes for CSVGDSSGNTIYF. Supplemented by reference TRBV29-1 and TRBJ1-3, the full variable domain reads SAVISQKPSRDICQRGTSLTIQCQVDSQVTMMFWYRQQPGQSLTLIATANQGSEATYESGFVIDKFPISRPNLTFSTLTVSNMSPEDSSIYLCSVGDSSGNTIYFGEGSWLTVV.

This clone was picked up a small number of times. CDR3 amino acids: CASSLEGGQVHEQYF. In nucleotides, the CDR3 is TGCGCCAGCAGCTTGGAGGGGGGACAGGTCCACGAGCAGTACTTC. This sequence joins TRBV5-1 and TRBJ2-7; 8 bases match TRBD1. The junction had 7 bases not matched to a gene; V was cut back by 0 bases and J by 5 bases. CDR1 is SGHRS and CDR2 is YFSETQ in the germline V gene. This CDR3 is built from 15 residues.

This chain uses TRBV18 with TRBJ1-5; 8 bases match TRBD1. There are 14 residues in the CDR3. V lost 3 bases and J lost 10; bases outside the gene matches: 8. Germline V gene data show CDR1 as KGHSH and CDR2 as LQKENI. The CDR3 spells CASSPLQGARPQHF. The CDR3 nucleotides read TGTGCCAGCTCACCGCTCCAGGGGGCAAGACCCCAGCATTTT.

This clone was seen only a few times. The CDR3, as DNA: TGTGCCAGCAGTCCCACGGGACAGGGGAATTCACCCCTCCACTTT. Translating gives CASSPTGQGNSPLHF. The chain uses TRBV6-5 and TRBJ1-6; 10 bases are a match to TRBD1. V was pared by 5 bases and J by 7 bases, with 5 bases of the junction left unmatched. CDR3 length: 15 amino acids. The V gene's germline CDR1 is MNHEY and CDR2 SVGAGI.

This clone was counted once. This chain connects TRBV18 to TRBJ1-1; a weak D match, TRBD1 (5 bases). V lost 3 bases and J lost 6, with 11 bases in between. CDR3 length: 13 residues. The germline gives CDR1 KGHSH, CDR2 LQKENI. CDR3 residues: CASSPPGRAEAFF. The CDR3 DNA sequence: TGTGCCAGCTCACCTCCAGGGCGCGCTGAAGCTTTCTTT.

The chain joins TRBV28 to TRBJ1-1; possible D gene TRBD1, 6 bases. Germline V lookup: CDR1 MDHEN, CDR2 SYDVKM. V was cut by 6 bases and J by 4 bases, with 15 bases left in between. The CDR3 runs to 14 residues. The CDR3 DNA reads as TGTGCCAGCAGCACTGCGGGGGGCATCACTGAAGCTTTCTTT. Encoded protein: CASSTAGGITEAFF.

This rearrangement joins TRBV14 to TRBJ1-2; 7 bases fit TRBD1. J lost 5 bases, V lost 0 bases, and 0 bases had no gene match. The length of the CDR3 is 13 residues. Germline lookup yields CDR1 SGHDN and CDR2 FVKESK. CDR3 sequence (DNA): TGTGCCAGCAGCCAAGAGACAGGGTATGGCTACACCTTC. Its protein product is CASSQETGYGYTF. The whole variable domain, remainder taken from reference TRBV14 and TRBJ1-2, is EAGVTQFPSHSVIEKGQTVTLRCDPISGHDNLYWYRRVMGKEIKFLLHFVKESKQDESGMPNNRFLAERTGGTYSTLKVQPAELEDSGVYFCASSQETGYGYTFGSGTRLTVV.

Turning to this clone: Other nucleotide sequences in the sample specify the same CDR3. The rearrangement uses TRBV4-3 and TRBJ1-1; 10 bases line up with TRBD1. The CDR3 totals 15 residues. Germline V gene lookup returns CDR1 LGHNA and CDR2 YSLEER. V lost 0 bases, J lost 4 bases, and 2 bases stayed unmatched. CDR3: CASSQDRTGGTEAFF. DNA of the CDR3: TGCGCCAGCAGCCAAGACCGGACAGGGGGCACTGAAGCTTTCTTT.

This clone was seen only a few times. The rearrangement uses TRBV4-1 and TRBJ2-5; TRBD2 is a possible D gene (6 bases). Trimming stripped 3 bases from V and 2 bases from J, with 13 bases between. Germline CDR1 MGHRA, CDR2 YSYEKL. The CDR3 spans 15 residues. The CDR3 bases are TGCGCCAGCAGCCACGAGGGACTGGGGCAAGAGACCCAGTACTTC. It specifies CASSHEGLGQETQYF.

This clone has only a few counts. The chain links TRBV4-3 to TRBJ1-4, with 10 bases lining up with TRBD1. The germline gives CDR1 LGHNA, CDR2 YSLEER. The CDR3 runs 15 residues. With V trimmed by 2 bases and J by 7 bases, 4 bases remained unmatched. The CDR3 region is CASSQLDRGREKLFF. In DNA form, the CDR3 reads TGCGCCAGCAGCCAACTCGACAGGGGGCGTGAAAAACTGTTTTTT.

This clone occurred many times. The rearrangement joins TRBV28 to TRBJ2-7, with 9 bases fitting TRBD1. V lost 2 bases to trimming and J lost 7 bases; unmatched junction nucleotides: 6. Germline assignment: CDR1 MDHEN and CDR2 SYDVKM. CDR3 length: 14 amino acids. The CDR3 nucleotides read TGTGCCAGCAGTTTAGACAGGGGGTTAGCGGAGCAGTACTTC. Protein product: CASSLDRGLAEQYF.

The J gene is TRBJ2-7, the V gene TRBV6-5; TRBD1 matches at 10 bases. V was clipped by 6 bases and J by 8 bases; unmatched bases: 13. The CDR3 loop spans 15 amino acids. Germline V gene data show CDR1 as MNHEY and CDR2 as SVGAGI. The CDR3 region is CASSLGTGDNLKQYF. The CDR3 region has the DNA TGTGCCAGCAGCCTCGGGACAGGGGACAACTTGAAGCAGTACTTC.

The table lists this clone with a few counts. The CDR3 DNA is TGTGCCAGCAGTTTAGGGACAGGGTGGAATGAGCAGTTCTTC. Its translation is CASSLGTGWNEQFF. The rearrangement links TRBV28 to TRBJ2-1; TRBD1 agrees at 9 bases. Trimming cost V 2 bases and J 7 bases; bases outside gene matches: 3. Germline CDR1 reads MDHEN; CDR2 reads SYDVKM. This CDR3 spans 14 amino acids. Full variable domain (remainder filled in from reference TRBV28 and TRBJ2-1): DVKVTQSSRYLVKRTGEKVFLECVQDMDHENMFWYRQDPGLGLRLIYFSYDVKMKEKGDIPEGYSVSREKKERFSLILESASTNQTSMYLCASSLGTGWNEQFFGPGTRLTVL.

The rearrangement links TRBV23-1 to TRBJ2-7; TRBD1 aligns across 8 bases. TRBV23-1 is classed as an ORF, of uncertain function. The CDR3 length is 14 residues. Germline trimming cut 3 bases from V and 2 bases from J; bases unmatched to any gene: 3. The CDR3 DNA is TGCGCCAGCAGTCATTGGACAGGGACCTACGAGCAGTACTTC. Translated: CASSHWTGTYEQYF.

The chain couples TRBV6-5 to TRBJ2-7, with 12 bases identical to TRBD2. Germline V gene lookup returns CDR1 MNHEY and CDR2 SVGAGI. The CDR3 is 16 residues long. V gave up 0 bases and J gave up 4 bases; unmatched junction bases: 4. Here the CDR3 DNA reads TGTGCCAGCAGTTACTCTGGACTAGCGGGGACTTACGAGCAGTACTTC. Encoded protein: CASSYSGLAGTYEQYF.

The CDR3 region has the DNA TGCGCCAGCAGCTTAGGACAGTACTCCTACGAGCAGTACTTC. Its protein product is CASSLGQYSYEQYF. The genes are TRBV5-1 and TRBJ2-7; possibly TRBD1 for D (6 bases). This CDR3 contains 14 residues. V was cut by 2 bases and J by 0 bases, with 9 bases left in between. Germline V gene lookup returns CDR1 SGHRS and CDR2 YFSETQ.

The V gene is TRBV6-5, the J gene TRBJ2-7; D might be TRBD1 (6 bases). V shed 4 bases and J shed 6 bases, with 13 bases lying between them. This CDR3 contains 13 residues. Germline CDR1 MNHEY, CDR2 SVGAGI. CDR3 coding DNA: TGTGCCAGCAGTTCGCCTACAGGGACCGAGCAGTACTTC. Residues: CASSSPTGTEQYF.

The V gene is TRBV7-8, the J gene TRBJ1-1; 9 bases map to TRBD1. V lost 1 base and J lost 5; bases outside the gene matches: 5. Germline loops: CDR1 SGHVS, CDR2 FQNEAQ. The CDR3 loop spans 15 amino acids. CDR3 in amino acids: CASSLVGTGRTEAFF. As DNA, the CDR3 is TGTGCCAGCAGCTTAGTGGGGACAGGGAGGACTGAAGCTTTCTTT.

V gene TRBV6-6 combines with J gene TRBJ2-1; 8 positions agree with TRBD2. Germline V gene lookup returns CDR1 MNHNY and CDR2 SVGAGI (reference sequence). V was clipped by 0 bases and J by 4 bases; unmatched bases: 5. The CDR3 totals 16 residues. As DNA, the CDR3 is TGTGCCAGCAGTTACTCGATAACTAGCGGTTACAATGAGCAGTTCTTC. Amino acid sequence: CASSYSITSGYNEQFF.